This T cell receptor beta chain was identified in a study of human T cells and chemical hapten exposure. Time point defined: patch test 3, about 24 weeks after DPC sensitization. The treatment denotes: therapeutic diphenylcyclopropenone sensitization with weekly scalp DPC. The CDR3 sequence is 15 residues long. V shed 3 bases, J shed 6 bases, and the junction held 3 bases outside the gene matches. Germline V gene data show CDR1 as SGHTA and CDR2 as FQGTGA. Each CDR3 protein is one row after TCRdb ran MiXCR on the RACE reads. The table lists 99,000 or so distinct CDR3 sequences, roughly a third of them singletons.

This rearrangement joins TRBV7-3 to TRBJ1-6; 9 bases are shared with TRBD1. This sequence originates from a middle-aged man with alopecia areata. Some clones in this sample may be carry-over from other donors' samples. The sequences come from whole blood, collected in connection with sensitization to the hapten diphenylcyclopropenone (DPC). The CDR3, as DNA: TGTGCCAGCAGCTTGGGGACAGGGCTTAATTCACCCCTCCACTTT. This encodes CASSLGTGLNSPLHF.